What follows are 12 T cell receptor beta chains derived from one specimen sequenced in a study of technical replicates of blood from a handful of donors (dated by TCRdb to 2017 to 2019). Library generation was performed with the immunoSEQ multiplex PCR assay. This is the immuneACCESS table as TCRdb keeps it, with only in-frame sequences that have V and J called. A part of the clones is gone; compared with another copy, unresolved V genes explain less than half, and the rest is unexplained. In this sample the table shows around 77,000 clones, roughly 89% of which occur a single time. The top ten clones comprise roughly 0.41% of the sample. Sequencing was performed on T cells isolated from PBMCs. These receptors were obtained from a human donor in good health.

The rearrangement uses TRBV10-3 and TRBJ2-7; D is unresolved. Per the germline V gene, CDR1 is ENHRY and CDR2 is SYGVKD. V lost 6 bases and J lost 2, with 8 bases in between. CDR3 length: 12 amino acids. Here the CDR3 reads CAISAETYEQYF. The CDR3 DNA reads TGTGCCATCAGCGCAGAAACCTACGAGCAGTACTTC.

The chain joins TRBV5-6 to TRBJ2-7, with D uncertain. Germline V lookup: CDR1 SGHDT, CDR2 YYEEEE. There are 12 residues in the CDR3. V lost 3 bases, J lost 3 bases, and 7 bases lay in between. CDR3 in amino acids: CASSSGSYEQYF. The CDR3 region has the DNA TGTGCCAGCAGCTCAGGCAGCTACGAGCAGTACTTC.

A note on this clone: One end of the junction varies from germline; a read error may be responsible. This chain connects TRBV29-1 to TRBJ1-1; no reliable D call. The CDR3 is 12 amino acids. Germline CDR1 reads SQVTM; CDR2 reads ANQGSEA. CDR3 in amino acids: CSVEDNPYEAFF. CDR3 nucleotides: TGCAGCGTCGAAGACAATCCCTATGAAGCTTTCTTT.

The chain uses TRBV10-3 and TRBJ1-1; tentative D call: TRBD1 (6 bases). V was cut by 4 bases and J by 6 bases, with 21 bases left in between. The CDR3 consists of 16 residues. Germline V gene lookup returns CDR1 ENHRY and CDR2 SYGVKD. CDR3 DNA sequence: TGTGCCATCAGTGGGACCTCAGGGGTGGGAGTCCCTGAAGCTTTCTTT. Translating it yields CAISGTSGVGVPEAFF.

The chain recombines TRBV2 with TRBJ2-7, with D possibly being TRBD2 (5 bases). This CDR3 is 15 amino acids long. With 6 bases removed from V and 1 base from J, the gap between germline ends came to 16 bases. Germline lookup yields CDR1 SNHLY and CDR2 FYNNEI. This CDR3 is CASSLDSSLSYEQYF. The DNA of the CDR3 is TGTGCCAGCAGCCTGGACTCGTCCCTATCCTACGAGCAGTACTTC.

This clone was observed a single time. The chain employs TRBV4-1 and TRBJ2-7; 7 bases match TRBD2. The CDR3 is made up of 18 amino acids. V lost 6 bases to trimming and J lost 2 bases; unmatched junction nucleotides: 19. The germline CDR1 and CDR2 sequences are MGHRA and YSYEKL. In nucleotides, the CDR3 is TGCGCCAGCAGTTTCTCCCCCACTAGCGTCTTATTCCCCTACGAGCAGTACTTC. Protein: CASSFSPTSVLFPYEQYF.

There are a few counts of this clone. V is TRBV27 and J is TRBJ1-1; D gene ambiguous. CDR1 is MNHEY, CDR2 SMNVEV, per germline (reference sequence). Trimming left V 8 bases short and J 0 bases short, with 13 bases between. This CDR3 has 14 residues. The DNA for the CDR3 is TGTGCCAGCGGCGTAGGACTCCTGAACACTGAAGCTTTCTTT. Residues: CASGVGLLNTEAFF.

V is TRBV19 and J is TRBJ2-3, with 7 nucleotides matching TRBD2. The germline CDR1 and CDR2 sequences are LNHDA and SQIVND (reference sequence). V was clipped by 5 bases and J by 3 bases; unmatched bases: 14. The CDR3 has 17 residues. The DNA for the CDR3 is TGTGCCAGTAGTCCAGCTGGCGGGAGAGGGTGGACAGATACGCAGTATTTT. The encoded protein is CASSPAGGRGWTDTQYF.

The chain couples TRBV9 to TRBJ2-7; D ambiguous. Trimming removed 6 bases from V and 4 bases from J, with 17 bases in between. The CDR3 runs to 14 residues. Germline values: CDR1 SGDLS, CDR2 YYNGEE. CDR3 sequence (DNA): TGTGCCAGCACACACACGTCCAAACCATACGAGCAGTACTTC. It encodes CASTHTSKPYEQYF.

This chain connects TRBV5-4 to TRBJ2-7; a possible D gene is TRBD1 (5 bases). V shed 0 bases and J shed 0 bases, with 13 bases lying between them. The CDR3 runs to 16 residues. From germline, CDR1 is SGHNT and CDR2 YYREEE (reference sequence). CDR3 sequence reads: CASSLDVQASSYEQYF. CDR3 nucleotide sequence: TGTGCCAGCAGCTTGGACGTACAGGCAAGCTCCTACGAGCAGTACTTC.

The rearrangement uses TRBV5-4 and TRBJ1-2; D gene uncertain. The germline gives CDR1 SGHNT, CDR2 YYREEE (reference sequence). The V gene lost 0 bases and the J gene lost 0 bases, with 6 bases spanning the gap. The CDR3 contains 14 residues. The CDR3 nucleotides are TGTGCCAGCAGCTTGGTAGTGGCTAACTATGGCTACACCTTC. Its protein product is CASSLVVANYGYTF.

V is TRBV4-2 and J is TRBJ2-7; 8 nucleotides line up with TRBD2. Trimming took 7 bases from V and 1 from J; bases not matched to a gene: 12. The CDR3 length is 16 residues. Germline values: CDR1 LGHNA, CDR2 YNFKEQ. CDR3: CASTANGPSGSYEQYF. In DNA form, the CDR3 reads TGTGCCAGCACCGCCAACGGGCCTAGCGGGTCCTACGAGCAGTACTTC.